This T cell receptor (beta chain) was recorded in a study of T cell changes during pregnancy in multiple sclerosis. Sequenced by immunoSEQ multiplex PCR; TCRdb stores in-frame clones only, minus some. The sample holds approximately 70,000 clones, roughly 90% seen once. This CDR3 is built from 16 residues. Looked up from germline, CDR1 is SGHVS and CDR2 is FQNEAQ. Deletions cut 3 bases from V and 2 bases from J, with 16 bases between. This TCR was recovered from a female donor in good health, enrolled as a control in a pregnancy study. V and J are TRBV7-8 and TRBJ2-5; possibly TRBD2 for D (7 bases). The source was peripheral blood, collected in the first trimester of pregnancy. CDR3 region: CASSFYSSGTQETQYF. The CDR3 region has the DNA TGTGCCAGCAGCTTTTATTCCAGCGGGACACAAGAGACCCAGTACTTC.